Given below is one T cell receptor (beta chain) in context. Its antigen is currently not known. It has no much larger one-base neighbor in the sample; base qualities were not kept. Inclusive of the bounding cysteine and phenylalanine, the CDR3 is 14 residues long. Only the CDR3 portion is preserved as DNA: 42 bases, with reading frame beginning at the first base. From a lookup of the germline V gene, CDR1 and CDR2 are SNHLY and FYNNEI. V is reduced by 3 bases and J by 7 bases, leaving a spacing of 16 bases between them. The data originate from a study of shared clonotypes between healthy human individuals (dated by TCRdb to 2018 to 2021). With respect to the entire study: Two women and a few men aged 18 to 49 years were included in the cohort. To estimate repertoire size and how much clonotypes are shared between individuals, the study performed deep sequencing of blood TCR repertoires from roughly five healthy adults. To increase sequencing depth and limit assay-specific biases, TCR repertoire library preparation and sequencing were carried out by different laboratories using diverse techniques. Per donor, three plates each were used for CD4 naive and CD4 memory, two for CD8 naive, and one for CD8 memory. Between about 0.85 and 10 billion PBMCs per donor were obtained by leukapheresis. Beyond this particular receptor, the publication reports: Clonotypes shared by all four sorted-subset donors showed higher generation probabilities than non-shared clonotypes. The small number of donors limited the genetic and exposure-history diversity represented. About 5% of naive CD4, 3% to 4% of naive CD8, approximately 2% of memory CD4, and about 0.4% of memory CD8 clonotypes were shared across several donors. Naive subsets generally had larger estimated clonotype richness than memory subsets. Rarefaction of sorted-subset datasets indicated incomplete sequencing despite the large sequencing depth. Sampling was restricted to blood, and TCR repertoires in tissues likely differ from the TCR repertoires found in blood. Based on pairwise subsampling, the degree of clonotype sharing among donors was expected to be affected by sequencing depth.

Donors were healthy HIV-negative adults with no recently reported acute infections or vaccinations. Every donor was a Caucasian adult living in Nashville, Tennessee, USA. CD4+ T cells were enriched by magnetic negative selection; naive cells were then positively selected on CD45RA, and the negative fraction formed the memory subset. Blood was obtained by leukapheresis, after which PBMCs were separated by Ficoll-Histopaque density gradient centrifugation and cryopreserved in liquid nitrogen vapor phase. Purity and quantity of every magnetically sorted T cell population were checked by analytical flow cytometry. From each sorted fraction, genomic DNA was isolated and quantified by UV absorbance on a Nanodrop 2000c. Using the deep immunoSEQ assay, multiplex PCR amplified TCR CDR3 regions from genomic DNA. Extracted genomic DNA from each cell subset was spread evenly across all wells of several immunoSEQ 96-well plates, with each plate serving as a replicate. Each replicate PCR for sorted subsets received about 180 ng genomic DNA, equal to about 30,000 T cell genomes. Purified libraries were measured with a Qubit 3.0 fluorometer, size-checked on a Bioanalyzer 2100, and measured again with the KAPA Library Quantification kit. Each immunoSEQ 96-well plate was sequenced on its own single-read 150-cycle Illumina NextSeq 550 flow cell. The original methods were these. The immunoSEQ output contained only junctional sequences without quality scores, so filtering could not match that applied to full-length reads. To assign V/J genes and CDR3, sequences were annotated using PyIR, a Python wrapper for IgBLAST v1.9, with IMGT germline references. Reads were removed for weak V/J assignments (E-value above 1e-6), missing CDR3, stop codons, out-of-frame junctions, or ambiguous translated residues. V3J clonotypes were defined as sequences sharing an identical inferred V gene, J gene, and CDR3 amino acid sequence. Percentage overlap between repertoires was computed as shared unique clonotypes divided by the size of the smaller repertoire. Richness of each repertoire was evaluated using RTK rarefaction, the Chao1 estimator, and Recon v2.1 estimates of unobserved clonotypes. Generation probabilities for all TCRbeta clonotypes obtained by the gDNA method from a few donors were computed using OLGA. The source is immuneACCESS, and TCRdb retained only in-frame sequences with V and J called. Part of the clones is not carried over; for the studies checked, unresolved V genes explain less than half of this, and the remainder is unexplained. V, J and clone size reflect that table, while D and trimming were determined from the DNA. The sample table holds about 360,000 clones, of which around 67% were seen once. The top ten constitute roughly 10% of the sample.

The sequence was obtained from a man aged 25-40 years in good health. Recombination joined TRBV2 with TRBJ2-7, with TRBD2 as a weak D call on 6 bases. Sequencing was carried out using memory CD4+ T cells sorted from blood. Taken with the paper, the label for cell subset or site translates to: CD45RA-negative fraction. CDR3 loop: CASSEAGGVKEQYF. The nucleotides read TGTGCCAGCAGTGAGGCCGGAGGGGTTAAGGAGCAGTACTTC.